The rows below give T cell receptor beta chains drawn from one sample of a study of T cells after yellow fever vaccination. TCRdb fed the 5' RACE reads into MiXCR, producing one record per CDR3 protein. The data show a few hundred thousand distinct CDR3 sequences, around 4.5% seen once. Here the sequenced sample was PBMCs, taken 15 days after the yellow fever booster vaccination. The receptors were sampled from a man aged 18-30 years who received the YFV17D yellow fever vaccine. Each CDR3 is given with its conserved first and last residue. D genes are given only for firm matches. Clone size appears in some rows only: once, few, many, or a class for an expanded clone.

clone size: .; V gene: TRBV20-1; J gene: TRBJ2-5; D gene: TRBD1; CDR3 length: 13; CDR3 DNA: TGCAGTGCTGAGGGACAGAAGCAAGAGACCCAGTACTTC; CDR3 protein: CSAEGQKQETQYF
clone size: many; V gene: TRBV5-5; J gene: TRBJ1-2; D gene: .; CDR3 length: 14; CDR3 DNA: TGTGCCAGCAGCTCGGAAAGACAGGTTGGCGGCTACACCTTC; CDR3 protein: CASSSERQVGGYTF
clone size: many; V gene: TRBV6-4; J gene: TRBJ2-7; D gene: .; CDR3 length: 13; CDR3 DNA: TGTGCCAGCAGTGACAGTGCCGGGTACGAGCAGTACTTC; CDR3 protein: CASSDSAGYEQYF
clone size: .; V gene: TRBV7-2; J gene: TRBJ2-7; D gene: .; CDR3 length: 14; CDR3 DNA: TGTGCCAGCAGCTTGTTCAGGTCACTCTACGAGCAGTACTTC; CDR3 protein: CASSLFRSLYEQYF
clone size: .; V gene: TRBV2; J gene: TRBJ1-4; D gene: TRBD1; CDR3 length: 13; CDR3 DNA: TGTGCCAGCAGTGAGGACAGGAGAGGAAAACTGTTTTTT; CDR3 protein: CASSEDRRGKLFF
clone size: few; V gene: TRBV5-1; J gene: TRBJ2-1; D gene: .; CDR3 length: 15; CDR3 DNA: TGCGCCAGCAGCTTAAGTCCCGGCTCCTACAATGAGCAGTTCTTC; CDR3 protein: CASSLSPGSYNEQFF
clone size: many; V gene: TRBV24-1; J gene: TRBJ2-3; D gene: .; CDR3 length: 13; CDR3 DNA: TGTGCCACCAGTGATCCCTACAGGCATACGCAGTATTTT; CDR3 protein: CATSDPYRHTQYF
clone size: .; V gene: TRBV7-6; J gene: TRBJ2-1; D gene: .; CDR3 length: 12; CDR3 DNA: TGTGCCAGCAGCTCGAGCAGCCTCCAGCAGTTCTTC; CDR3 protein: CASSSSSLQQFF
clone size: many; V gene: TRBV20-1; J gene: TRBJ2-7; D gene: .; CDR3 length: 14; CDR3 DNA: TGCAGTGCTAGCTCCCGCCAGGGGTCCTACGAGCAGTACTTC; CDR3 protein: CSASSRQGSYEQYF
clone size: .; V gene: TRBV20-1; J gene: TRBJ2-3; D gene: TRBD2; CDR3 length: 17; CDR3 DNA: TGCAGTGCTAGTCCCCTAGCGGGGGCTTCTAGCACAGATACGCAGTATTTT; CDR3 protein: CSASPLAGASSTDTQYF
clone size: few; V gene: TRBV7-6; J gene: TRBJ1-1; D gene: TRBD1; CDR3 length: 15; CDR3 DNA: TGTGCCAGCAGCCCGAGGGGGCGCGCAAACACTGAAGCTTTCTTT; CDR3 protein: CASSPRGRANTEAFF
clone size: .; V gene: TRBV12-3/TRBV12-4; J gene: TRBJ2-1; D gene: TRBD2; CDR3 length: 15; CDR3 DNA: TGTGCCAGCACTTCCTTAGCGGGGGCCTACAATGAGCAGTTCTTC; CDR3 protein: CASTSLAGAYNEQFF
clone size: many; V gene: TRBV4-2; J gene: TRBJ2-2; D gene: .; CDR3 length: 13; CDR3 DNA: TGTGCCAGCAGCCAAATAGCTACCGGGGAGCTGTTTTTT; CDR3 protein: CASSQIATGELFF
clone size: .; V gene: TRBV6-1; J gene: TRBJ1-4; D gene: .; CDR3 length: 21; CDR3 DNA: TGTGCCAGCAGTGAAGCGCTTCGGGCAGGGTTTTCTCAGGCAACTAATGAAAAACTGTTTTTT; CDR3 protein: CASSEALRAGFSQATNEKLFF
clone size: many; V gene: TRBV9; J gene: TRBJ2-1; D gene: .; CDR3 length: 13; CDR3 DNA: TGTGCCAGCAGCGGTCGGGGGCCCAATGAGCAGTTCTTC; CDR3 protein: CASSGRGPNEQFF
clone size: few; V gene: TRBV4-1; J gene: TRBJ2-5; D gene: TRBD2; CDR3 length: 16; CDR3 DNA: TGCGCCAGCAGCCAAGCCCCCGCGGGGGGGCGTTTGGCCCAGTACTTC; CDR3 protein: CASSQAPAGGRLAQYF
clone size: few; V gene: TRBV4-2; J gene: TRBJ1-5; D gene: TRBD1; CDR3 length: 14; CDR3 DNA: TGTGCCAGCAGCCAATACAGGGGACACCAGCCCCAGCATTTT; CDR3 protein: CASSQYRGHQPQHF
clone size: many; V gene: TRBV18; J gene: TRBJ2-3; D gene: TRBD1; CDR3 length: 16; CDR3 DNA: TGTGCCAGCTCATCCGGGGGACAGGGTGCAACAGATACGCAGTATTTT; CDR3 protein: CASSSGGQGATDTQYF
clone size: .; V gene: TRBV5-1; J gene: TRBJ2-3; D gene: .; CDR3 length: 16; CDR3 DNA: TGCGCCAGCACCGACTTTCCAAGGGGTAGCACAGATACGCAGTATTTT; CDR3 protein: CASTDFPRGSTDTQYF
clone size: many; V gene: TRBV3-1; J gene: TRBJ2-5; D gene: TRBD1; CDR3 length: 13; CDR3 DNA: TGTGCCACTAGACAGGGTTACCAAGAGACCCAGTACTTC; CDR3 protein: CATRQGYQETQYF
clone size: .; V gene: TRBV7-8; J gene: TRBJ2-2; D gene: .; CDR3 length: 15; CDR3 DNA: TGTGCCAGCAGGGCCCGGGGGGCTGTTTCCGGGGAGCTGTTTTTT; CDR3 protein: CASRARGAVSGELFF
clone size: many; V gene: TRBV7-9; J gene: TRBJ2-4; D gene: .; CDR3 length: 14; CDR3 DNA: TGTGCCAGCAGCCCCAGGGTTGGCAAAAACATTCAGTACTTC; CDR3 protein: CASSPRVGKNIQYF
clone size: few; V gene: TRBV19; J gene: TRBJ1-2; D gene: .; CDR3 length: 13; CDR3 DNA: TGTGCCAGTAGCAAATTCCTAGTTTATGGCTACACCTTC; CDR3 protein: CASSKFLVYGYTF
clone size: many; V gene: TRBV7-2; J gene: TRBJ2-3; D gene: .; CDR3 length: 12; CDR3 DNA: TGTGCCAGCAGCTTAGACAGGGATACGCAGTATTTT; CDR3 protein: CASSLDRDTQYF
clone size: .; V gene: TRBV6-5; J gene: TRBJ1-2; D gene: TRBD1; CDR3 length: 14; CDR3 DNA: TGTGCCAGCAGTCCCGGACAGGGCGGAGAAGGCTACACCTTC; CDR3 protein: CASSPGQGGEGYTF
clone size: many; V gene: TRBV5-5; J gene: TRBJ2-1; D gene: .; CDR3 length: 13; CDR3 DNA: TGTGCCAGCAGCTTGATTTGGGAGTATGAGCAGTTCTTC; CDR3 protein: CASSLIWEYEQFF
clone size: many; V gene: TRBV4-2; J gene: TRBJ2-2; D gene: .; CDR3 length: 13; CDR3 DNA: TGTGCCAGCAGCCAAGATAGGGCCGGGGAGCTGTTTTTT; CDR3 protein: CASSQDRAGELFF
clone size: many; V gene: TRBV6-5; J gene: TRBJ1-5; D gene: TRBD1; CDR3 length: 14; CDR3 DNA: TGTGCCAGCAGTGAGTCGACAGGGAATCAGCCCCAGCATTTT; CDR3 protein: CASSESTGNQPQHF
clone size: .; V gene: TRBV7-9; J gene: TRBJ1-3; D gene: .; CDR3 length: 15; CDR3 DNA: TGTGCCAGCAGCTTAGAGGTAACCTTCGGAAACACCATATATTTT; CDR3 protein: CASSLEVTFGNTIYF
clone size: .; V gene: TRBV5-1; J gene: TRBJ2-3; D gene: TRBD2; CDR3 length: 16; CDR3 DNA: TGCGCCAGCAGCCCCGGGGGAGCGGGGGGCACAGATACGCAGTATTTT; CDR3 protein: CASSPGGAGGTDTQYF
clone size: many; V gene: TRBV20-1; J gene: TRBJ1-6; D gene: TRBD1; CDR3 length: 13; CDR3 DNA: TGCAGCCCCAGGGGGCAGGAGAGTTCACCCCTCCACTTT; CDR3 protein: CSPRGQESSPLHF
clone size: .; V gene: TRBV20-1; J gene: TRBJ1-4; D gene: .; CDR3 length: 13; CDR3 DNA: TGCAGTGCTAGACCCGGGGGAATTGAAAAACTGTTTTTT; CDR3 protein: CSARPGGIEKLFF